Detailed here is one T cell receptor (beta chain). This specimen belongs to a study of cytotoxic CD8 clonotypes in ibrutinib-treated CLL. Using immunoSEQ multiplex PCR, the repertoire was profiled, and TCRdb retains in-frame clones only, with some absent. Among 35,000 to 40,000 clones listed, around 70% were seen once. Germline V CDR1 and CDR2: SGDLS, YYNGEE. V shed 3 bases, J shed 8 bases, and the junction held 9 bases outside the gene matches. The CDR3 totals 16 residues. The rearrangement uses TRBV9 and TRBJ1-6; TRBD1 aligns across 9 bases. Sequenced here: PBMCs, sampled at disease progression, from a patient treated with ibrutinib. This clonotype was sampled from a human donor with chronic lymphocytic leukemia. The CDR3 is CASSASADRGDSPLHF. The DNA of the CDR3 is TGTGCCAGCAGCGCCTCCGCCGACAGGGGGGATTCACCCCTCCACTTT.